These 18 T cell receptor beta chains were all obtained from the same sample, sequenced in a study of blood T cells in healthy people across ages. Together with a sample-barcoded 5' primer, a J-beta primer mix was included in a second PCR lasting roughly 6 to 12 cycles. TCRdb processed the 5' RACE reads anew with MiXCR; each CDR3 protein has one entry. The table records about 730,000 distinct CDR3 sequences, 40% to 45% of them present only once. Sequencing was carried out using blood. These receptors came from an older woman in good health.

The chain has TRBV6-2 or TRBV6-3 and TRBJ2-1; TRBD2 agrees at 11 bases. The CDR3 consists of 14 residues. Germline-derived CDR1 and CDR2 are MNHEY and SVGEGT. Unmatched junction bases numbered 6, after V lost 6 bases and J lost 8 bases. The CDR3 is CASRTTSGMYEQFF. The CDR3 DNA is TGTGCCAGCAGGACGACTAGCGGGATGTATGAGCAGTTCTTC.

This CDR3 is CASRPTGVNYGYTF. The CDR3 DNA is TGTGCCAGCAGGCCGACAGGGGTCAACTATGGCTACACCTTC. V gene TRBV12-3 or TRBV12-4 combines with J gene TRBJ1-2, with 8 positions matching TRBD1. V dropped 6 bases and J dropped 2; count of bases not matched to a gene: 5. There are 14 residues in the CDR3.

In its sample, this clonotype was seen a few times. The rearrangement uses TRBV18 and TRBJ2-7, with 9 bases matching TRBD1. V was clipped by 2 bases and J by 3 bases; unmatched bases: 5. CDR1 KGHSH and CDR2 LQKENI come from the germline V gene. CDR3 size: 15 residues. The CDR3 spells CASSPGTGIIYEQYF. As DNA, the CDR3 is TGTGCCAGCTCACCAGGGACAGGGATTATCTACGAGCAGTACTTC.

The chain carries TRBV7-9 and TRBJ1-1; the D is unclear. Between the trimmed V and J ends, which lost 5 bases and 4 bases, there was a span of 14 bases. CDR3 length equals 14 residues. Germline assignment: CDR1 SEHNR and CDR2 FQNEAQ (reference sequence). CDR3 region: CASSLRREATEAFF. DNA of the CDR3: TGTGCCAGCAGCCTTCGTAGGGAAGCCACTGAAGCTTTCTTT.

Worth noting for this clonotype: Mismatch with germline at one junction end may stem from a read error. CDR3 in DNA: TGTGCCAACAGCGGGACAGTCTCTGGGGCCAACGTCCTGACTTTC. Residues: CANSGTVSGANVLTF. The gene calls are TRBV7-9 and TRBJ2-6; the D gene could be TRBD1 or TRBD2 (7 bases each). The CDR3 covers 15 residues. Germline V gives CDR1 SEHNR, CDR2 FQNEAQ (reference sequence).

The chain couples TRBV25-1 to TRBJ2-1; TRBD1 agrees at 7 bases. CDR3 length: 14 residues. The junction had 9 bases not matched to a gene; V was cut back by 4 bases and J by 9 bases. The V gene's germline CDR1 is MGHDK and CDR2 SYGVNS. The CDR3 DNA follows: TGTGCCAGCAGTGGATCTACAGGGGTATCTGAGCAGTTCTTC. Residues: CASSGSTGVSEQFF.

This clonotype is a singleton in its sample. The chain has TRBV20-1 and TRBJ1-1, with D unresolved. The CDR3 extends over 15 amino acids. Trimming took off 3 bases at V and 0 bases at J, with 14 bases between the two ends. Germline V gene data show CDR1 as DFQATT and CDR2 as SNEGSKA (reference sequence). The CDR3: CSASGVTRVNTEAFF. Written as DNA, the CDR3 is TGCAGTGCTAGTGGCGTTACGAGGGTGAACACTGAAGCTTTCTTT.

This clonotype has only a few counts. This chain links TRBV5-1 with TRBJ2-5; 7 bases fit TRBD2. J lost 2 bases, V lost 4 bases, and 11 bases had no gene match. The CDR3 runs 16 residues. Germline lookup yields CDR1 SGHRS and CDR2 YFSETQ. DNA for the CDR3: TGCGCCAGCAGCCCCCTGAGCGGCGGGGGACAAGAGACCCAGTACTTC. Its translation is CASSPLSGGGQETQYF.

A few counts support this clonotype. V and J are TRBV29-1 and TRBJ2-7, with D perhaps being TRBD1 or TRBD2 (5 bases each). Deletions cut 4 bases from V and 0 bases from J, with 13 bases between. Germline V CDR1 and CDR2: SQVTM, ANQGSEA. CDR3 length equals 14 residues. The CDR3: CSVGLAGSSYEQYF. The CDR3 DNA sequence: TGCAGCGTTGGGTTGGCAGGGAGCTCCTACGAGCAGTACTTC.

Comment on this clonotype: A much bigger clone sits one base away, suggesting this may be a read error. The gene calls are TRBV7-3 and TRBJ2-7, with TRBD2 matching 8 bases. The CDR3 extends over 15 amino acids. In germline, CDR1 is SGHTA, CDR2 FQGTGA. V dropped 5 bases and J dropped 7; count of bases not matched to a gene: 13. As DNA, the CDR3 is TGTGCCAGCAGCCCTCATAGCGGGACGATGAATGAGCAGTACTTC. Amino acids: CASSPHSGTMNEQYF.

The V call is TRBV6-5, the J call TRBJ2-3; D is ambiguous. CDR1 and CDR2 from the germline V gene are MNHEY and SVGAGI. The CDR3 runs 14 residues. Trimming cost V 6 bases and J 0 bases, with 10 bases left between them. The CDR3 sequence is CASRYWQSTDTQYF. The CDR3 DNA follows: TGTGCCAGCAGATATTGGCAAAGCACAGATACGCAGTATTTT.

This chain joins TRBV6-1 and TRBJ2-7; 8 positions agree with TRBD2. Germline V gene data show CDR1 as MNHNS and CDR2 as SASEGT. V lost 1 base and J lost 0; bases outside the gene matches: 5. The CDR3 contains 16 residues. CDR3 amino acids: CASSEGPSGYSYEQYF. The CDR3 nucleotides are TGTGCCAGCAGTGAAGGGCCTAGCGGGTACTCCTACGAGCAGTACTTC.

This clonotype has more than one count but fewer than ten. This chain joins TRBV20-1 and TRBJ1-5; D gene unclear. The CDR3 runs 15 residues. V lost 3 bases, J lost 0 bases, and 12 bases lay in between. Per the germline V gene, CDR1 is DFQATT and CDR2 is SNEGSKA (reference sequence). In DNA form, the CDR3 reads TGCAGTGCTAGCCACGTACTAAATAGCAATCAGCCCCAGCATTTT. Residues: CSASHVLNSNQPQHF.

The rearrangement links TRBV14 to TRBJ2-4; 11 nucleotides line up with TRBD1. The J call is doubtful: the DNA matches TRBJ2-7 better. The CDR3 has 16 amino acids. Germline values: CDR1 SGHDN, CDR2 FVKESK. The CDR3 loop reads CASSLSGTGGSHEQYF. DNA for the CDR3: TGTGCCAGCAGCCTCTCCGGGACAGGGGGTAGCCACGAGCAGTACTTC.

V and J are TRBV25-1 and TRBJ2-1, with 10 bases lining up with TRBD2. The J segment lost 4 bases and the V segment lost 1 base, leaving 4 bases of the junction unmatched. This CDR3 spans 16 amino acids. Germline V CDR1 and CDR2: MGHDK, SYGVNS. CDR3 sequence reads: CASSELRTSGYNEQFF. The CDR3 coding sequence is TGTGCCAGCAGTGAATTGAGGACTAGCGGTTACAATGAGCAGTTCTTC.

This clonotype was detected only once. This may come from a read error, since a much larger clone is one base off. The chain joins TRBV5-1 to TRBJ2-1, with TRBD1 identical over 7 bases. This CDR3 region has 16 residues. Germline-derived CDR1 and CDR2 are SGHRS and YFSETQ. The CDR3 spells CASSLAGQASCNEQFF. Here the CDR3 DNA reads TGCGCCAGCAGCTTGGCCGGACAGGCTTCCTGCAATGAGCAGTTCTTC.

V is TRBV27 and J is TRBJ2-5; TRBD2 agrees at 9 bases. J lost 5 bases, V lost 6 bases, and 10 bases had no gene match. Germline V gives CDR1 MNHEY, CDR2 SMNVEV (reference sequence). The CDR3 has 15 amino acids. The DNA of the CDR3 is TGTGCCAGCAGGGCACAGGGGACTAGCCTTGAGACCCAGTACTTC. Encoded protein: CASRAQGTSLETQYF.

This clonotype showed up many times. CDR3 loop: CASTAGASYNEQFF. The CDR3 DNA reads as TGTGCCAGCACAGCGGGAGCGTCCTACAATGAGCAGTTCTTC. The chain is built from TRBV12-3 or TRBV12-4 and TRBJ2-1; 8 bases are a match to TRBD2. The length of the CDR3 is 14 residues. The junction had 3 bases not matched to a gene; V was cut back by 7 bases and J by 1 base.